What follows is one TCR beta chain and its context. The source of the sample is a study of CXCR3-negative and CXCR3-positive naive CD8 T cells. The method, 5' RACE with UMI labels, was used to prepare the TRB cDNA libraries. Reprocessing the 5' RACE reads, TCRdb reports a single entry for every CDR3 protein and omits DNA. Its table lists about 46,000 distinct CDR3 sequences. CDR3 length equals 14 residues. Germline CDR1 reads SQVTM; CDR2 reads ANQGSEA. The source material was naive CXCR3- CD8+ T cells from blood. Sample subset: CD45RO-CCR7+CD27+CD95- naive CD8+ T cells lacking CXCR3 (TNR3-). The clonotype was recovered from a human donor in good health. Some clones in this sample may be carry-over from other donors' samples. The chain links TRBV29-1 to TRBJ2-7; lacking DNA, the TRBD1 call made by TCRdb goes unchecked. The CDR3 region is CSVEDRGGSYEQYF.